What follows is one T cell receptor beta chain and its context. Original methodology: Nucleated cell counts were estimated from reference gene primer amplification. The repertoire was sequenced with immunoSEQ multiplex PCR; TCRdb's copy has only in-frame clones and lacks some. V, J and clone size are those of that table, while D and trimming were read from the DNA. Altogether 95,000 to 150,000 clones are present, about 81% being singletons, with the ten largest covering 3.5% to 4%. With 2 bases clipped from V and 3 bases from J, the junction kept 2 bases outside the gene matches. This CDR3 has 14 amino acids. Germline values: CDR1 KGHSH, CDR2 LQKENI. This entry comes from a study of blood T cell repertoires in COVID-19. On the study more broadly: Sites in the United States, Italy and Spain provided acute and convalescent COVID-19 samples. Sources were T cells, B-cell-depleted T cells, or PBMCs; the material itself was cDNA or gDNA.

The source material was peripheral blood. The receptor's source is a woman aged 50 to 60 with acute or convalescent COVID-19. The gene calls are TRBV18 and TRBJ1-2, with 8 bases aligning to TRBD1. The CDR3 spells CASSPDRGYYGYTF. The CDR3 nucleotides are TGTGCCAGCTCACCAGACAGGGGTTACTATGGCTACACCTTC.